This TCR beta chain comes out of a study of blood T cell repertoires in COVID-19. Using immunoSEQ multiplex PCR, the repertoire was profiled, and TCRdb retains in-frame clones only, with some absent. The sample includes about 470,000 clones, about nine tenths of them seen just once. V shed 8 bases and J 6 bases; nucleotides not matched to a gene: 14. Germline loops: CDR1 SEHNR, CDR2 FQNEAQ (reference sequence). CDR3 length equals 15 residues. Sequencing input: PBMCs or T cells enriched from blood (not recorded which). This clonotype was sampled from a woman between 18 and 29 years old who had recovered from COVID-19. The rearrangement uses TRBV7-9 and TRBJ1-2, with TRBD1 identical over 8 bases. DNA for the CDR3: TGTGCCAGCCTCCTCGGCGAACAGGGGGTCCATGGCTACACCTTC. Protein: CASLLGEQGVHGYTF.